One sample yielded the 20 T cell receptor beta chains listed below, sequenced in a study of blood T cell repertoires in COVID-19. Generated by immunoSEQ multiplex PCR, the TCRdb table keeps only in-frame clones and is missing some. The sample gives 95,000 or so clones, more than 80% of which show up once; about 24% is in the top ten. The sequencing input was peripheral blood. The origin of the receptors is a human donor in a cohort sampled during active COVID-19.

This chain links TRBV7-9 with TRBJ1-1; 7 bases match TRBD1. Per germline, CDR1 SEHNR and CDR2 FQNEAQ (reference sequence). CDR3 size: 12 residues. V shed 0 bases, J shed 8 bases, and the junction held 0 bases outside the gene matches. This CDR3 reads CASSLAGQEAFF. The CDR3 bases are TGTGCCAGCAGCTTAGCGGGACAGGAAGCTTTCTTT. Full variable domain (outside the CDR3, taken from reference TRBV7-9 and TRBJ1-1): DTGVSQNPRHKITKRGQNVTFRCDPISEHNRLYWYRQTLGQGPEFLTYFQNEAQLEKSRLLSDRFSAERPKGSFSTLEIQRTEQGDSAMYLCASSLAGQEAFFGQGTRLTVV.

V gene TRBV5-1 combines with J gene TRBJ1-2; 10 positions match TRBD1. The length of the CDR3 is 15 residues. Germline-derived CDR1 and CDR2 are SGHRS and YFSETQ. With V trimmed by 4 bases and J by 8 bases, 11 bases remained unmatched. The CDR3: CASSLRGQGTVGYTF. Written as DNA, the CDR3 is TGCGCCAGCAGCCTCCGGGGACAGGGGACGGTCGGCTACACCTTC.

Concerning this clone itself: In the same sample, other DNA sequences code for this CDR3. In DNA form, the CDR3 reads TGTGCCAGCAGCTTTCCGTCGGGGCAAGAGACCCAGTACTTC. Translated, it gives CASSFPSGQETQYF. The chain has TRBV7-9 and TRBJ2-5; D is perhaps TRBD2 (5 bases). Trimming cost V 3 bases and J 2 bases, with 10 bases left between them. The CDR3 runs 14 residues. Germline CDR1 and CDR2: SEHNR and FQNEAQ (reference sequence).

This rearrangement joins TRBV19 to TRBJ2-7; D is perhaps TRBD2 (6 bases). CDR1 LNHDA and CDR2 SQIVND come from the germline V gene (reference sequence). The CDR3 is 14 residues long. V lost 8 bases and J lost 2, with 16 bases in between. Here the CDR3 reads CASGYRDSPYEQYF. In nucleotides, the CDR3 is TGTGCCAGTGGATACCGGGACTCACCCTACGAGCAGTACTTC.

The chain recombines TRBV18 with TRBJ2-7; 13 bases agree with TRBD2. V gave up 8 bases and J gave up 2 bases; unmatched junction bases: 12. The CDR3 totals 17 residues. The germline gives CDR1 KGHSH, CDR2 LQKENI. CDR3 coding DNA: TGTGCCAGCACCGGACTAGCGGGAGCCGCCGTCCCCTACGAGCAGTACTTC. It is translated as CASTGLAGAAVPYEQYF.

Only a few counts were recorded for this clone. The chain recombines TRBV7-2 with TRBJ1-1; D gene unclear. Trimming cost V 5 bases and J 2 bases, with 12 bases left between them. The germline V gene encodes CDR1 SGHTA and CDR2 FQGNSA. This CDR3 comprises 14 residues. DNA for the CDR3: TGTGCCAGCAGCCCCCAGGAAGTCAACACTGAAGCTTTCTTT. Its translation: CASSPQEVNTEAFF. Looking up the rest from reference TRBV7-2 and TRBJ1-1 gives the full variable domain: GAGVSQSPSNKVTEKGKDVELRCDPISGHTALYWYRQSLGQGLEFLIYFQGNSAPDKSGLPSDRFSAERTGGSVSTLTIQRTQQEDSAVYLCASSPQEVNTEAFFGQGTRLTVV.

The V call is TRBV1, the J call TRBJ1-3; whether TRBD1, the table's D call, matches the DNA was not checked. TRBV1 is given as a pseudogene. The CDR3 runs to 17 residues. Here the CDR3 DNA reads TGCACCAGCAGCCAAGAGGGGGCTCGGTACTCTGGAAACACCATATATTTT. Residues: CTSSQEGARYSGNTIYF.

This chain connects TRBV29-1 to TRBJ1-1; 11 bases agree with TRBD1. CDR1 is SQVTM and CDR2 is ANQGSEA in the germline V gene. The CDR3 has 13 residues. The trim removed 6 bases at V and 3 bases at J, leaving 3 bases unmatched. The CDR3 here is CSVDRGRDTEAFF. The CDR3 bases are TGCAGCGTGGACAGGGGGCGCGACACTGAAGCTTTCTTT.

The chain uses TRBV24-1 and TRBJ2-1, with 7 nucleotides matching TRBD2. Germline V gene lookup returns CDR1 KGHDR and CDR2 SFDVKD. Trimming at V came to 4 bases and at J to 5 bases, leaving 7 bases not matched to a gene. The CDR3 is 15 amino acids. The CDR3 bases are TGTGCCACCAGTGAAGCTCTAGCGGACCACAATGAGCAGTTCTTC. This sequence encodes CATSEALADHNEQFF.

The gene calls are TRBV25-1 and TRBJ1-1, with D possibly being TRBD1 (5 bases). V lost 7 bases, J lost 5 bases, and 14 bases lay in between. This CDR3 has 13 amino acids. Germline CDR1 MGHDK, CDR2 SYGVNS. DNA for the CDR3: TGTGCCAGCACCGGAATCGGGGGAACTGAAGCTTTCTTT. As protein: CASTGIGGTEAFF.

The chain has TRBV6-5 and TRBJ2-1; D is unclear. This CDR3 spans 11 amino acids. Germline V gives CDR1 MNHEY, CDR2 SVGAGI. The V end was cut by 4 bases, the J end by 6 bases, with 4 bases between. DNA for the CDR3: TGTGCCAGCAGTTCATTCAATGAGCAGTTCTTC. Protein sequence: CASSSFNEQFF.

CDR3 loop: CASSFAGNTEAFF. In DNA form, the CDR3 reads TGTGCCAGCAGCTTTGCAGGGAACACTGAAGCTTTCTTT. The chain has TRBV5-5 and TRBJ1-1; D gene unclear. V lost 2 bases to trimming and J lost 1 base, with 6 bases between them. Looked up from germline, CDR1 is SGHKS and CDR2 is YYEKEE (reference sequence). The CDR3 extends over 13 amino acids.

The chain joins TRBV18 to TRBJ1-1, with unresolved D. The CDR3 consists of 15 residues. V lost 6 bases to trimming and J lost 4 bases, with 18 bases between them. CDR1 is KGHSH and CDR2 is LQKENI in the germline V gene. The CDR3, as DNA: TGTGCCAGCTCCCCCACGTCCACAGCACCCACTGAAGCTTTCTTT. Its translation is CASSPTSTAPTEAFF.

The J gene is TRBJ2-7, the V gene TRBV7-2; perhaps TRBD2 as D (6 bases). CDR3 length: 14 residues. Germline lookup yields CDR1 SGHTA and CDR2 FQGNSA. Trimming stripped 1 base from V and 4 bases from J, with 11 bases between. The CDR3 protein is CASSLVGGAYEQYF. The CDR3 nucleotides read TGTGCCAGCAGCTTAGTCGGGGGTGCTTACGAGCAGTACTTC.

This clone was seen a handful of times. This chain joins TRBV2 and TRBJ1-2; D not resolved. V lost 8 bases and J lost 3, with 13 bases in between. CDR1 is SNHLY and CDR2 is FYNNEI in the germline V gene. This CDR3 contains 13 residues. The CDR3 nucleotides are TGTGCCAGCGAGGGAGGCGGATACTATGGCTACACCTTC. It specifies CASEGGGYYGYTF.

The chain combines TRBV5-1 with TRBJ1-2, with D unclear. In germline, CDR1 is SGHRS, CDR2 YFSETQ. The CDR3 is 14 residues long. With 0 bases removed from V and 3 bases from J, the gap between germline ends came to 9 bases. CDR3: CASSLAGEDYGYTF. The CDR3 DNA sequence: TGCGCCAGCAGCTTGGCCGGGGAAGACTATGGCTACACCTTC.

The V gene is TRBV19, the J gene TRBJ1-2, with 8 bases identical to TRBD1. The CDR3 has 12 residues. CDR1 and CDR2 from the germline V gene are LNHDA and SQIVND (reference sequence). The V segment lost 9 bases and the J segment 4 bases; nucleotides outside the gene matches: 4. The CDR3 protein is CASSDRGYGYTF. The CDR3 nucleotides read TGTGCCAGCAGCGACAGGGGCTATGGCTACACCTTC.

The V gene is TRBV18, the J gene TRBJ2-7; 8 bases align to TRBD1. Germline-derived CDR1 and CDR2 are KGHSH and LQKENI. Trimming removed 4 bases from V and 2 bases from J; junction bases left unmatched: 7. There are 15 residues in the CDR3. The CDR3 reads CASSQDRGRAYEQYF. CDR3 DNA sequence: TGTGCCAGCTCACAAGACAGGGGTAGGGCCTACGAGCAGTACTTC.

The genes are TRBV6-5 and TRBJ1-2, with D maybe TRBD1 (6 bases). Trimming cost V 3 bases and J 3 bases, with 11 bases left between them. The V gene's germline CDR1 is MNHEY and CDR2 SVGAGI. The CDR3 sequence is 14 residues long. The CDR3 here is CASSYGGFDYGYTF. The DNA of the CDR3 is TGTGCCAGCAGTTATGGGGGCTTCGACTATGGCTACACCTTC.

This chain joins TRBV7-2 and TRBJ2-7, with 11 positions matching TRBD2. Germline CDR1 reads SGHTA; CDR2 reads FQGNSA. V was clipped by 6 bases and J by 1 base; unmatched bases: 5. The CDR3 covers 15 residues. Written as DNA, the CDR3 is TGTGCCAGCAGTTTGACTAGCGGGGAGTCCTACGAGCAGTACTTC. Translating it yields CASSLTSGESYEQYF.